These T cell receptor beta chains were read from a single sample in a study of graft-versus-host responses after intestinal transplantation. Produced via immunoSEQ multiplex PCR; TCRdb's table is partial and in-frame only. The repertoire holds about 14,000 clones, with just under 85% as singletons. The source material was PBMCs, sampled after intestinal transplantation. The receptors here all came from a human patient who received an intestinal transplant, so some T cells may come from the graft donor. The CDR3 runs from the conserved cysteine through the conserved F or W. Each record gives: V gene, J gene, clone size, D gene, CDR3 DNA, CDR3 protein. D genes are given only for firm matches. Only some rows state a clone size, as once, few, many or a class for expanded clones.

>TRBV7-8|TRBJ2-2|NA|TRBD2
TGTGCCAGCAGCGTTCGGGGCGGGAGTGCCACCGGGGAGCTGTTTTTT
CASSVRGGSATGELFF
>TRBV5-4|TRBJ2-7|NA|NA
TGTGCCAGCAGCCGAATAGGAGGCTTTTTATACGAGCAGTACTTC
CASSRIGGFLYEQYF
>TRBV4-1|TRBJ2-5|NA|TRBD2
TGCGCCAGCAGCCAAGGCCTAGCGGGGACCCAAGAGACCCAGTACTTC
CASSQGLAGTQETQYF
>TRBV7-9|TRBJ1-4|NA|NA
TGTGCCAGCAGCTTACTTCCAGACACCTCTTCATGGGAAAAACTGTTTTTT
CASSLLPDTSSWEKLFF
>TRBV4-2|TRBJ1-6|NA|NA
TGTGCCAGCAGCCAAGCGCAGTTTAATAATTCACCCCTCCACTTT
CASSQAQFNNSPLHF
>TRBV19|TRBJ1-2|once|TRBD1
TGTGCCAGTAGTACGTCCCGGACAGGTTCCTATGGCTACACCTTC
CASSTSRTGSYGYTF
>TRBV27|TRBJ1-3|NA|TRBD1
TGTGCCAGCGATGAAACCGGGACAGGACTGAGCTCTGGAAACACCATATATTTT
CASDETGTGLSSGNTIYF
>TRBV19|TRBJ1-5|once|NA
TGTGCCAGTAGATGGCAGGAGGGTAGCAATCAGCCCCAGCATTTT
CASRWQEGSNQPQHF
>TRBV27|TRBJ1-5|NA|NA
TGTGCCAGCAGTTTAGGGTGGAATCAGCCCCAGCATTTT
CASSLGWNQPQHF
>TRBV4-3|TRBJ1-4|NA|TRBD1
TGCGCCAGCAGCCACGGATCTGGGACAGGGGAGGAAAAACTGTTTTTT
CASSHGSGTGEEKLFF
>TRBV19|TRBJ1-5|NA|TRBD1
TGTGCCAGTAGTCCGACAGGGTCATTTATTCAGCCCCAGCATTTT
CASSPTGSFIQPQHF
>TRBV29-1|TRBJ1-1|NA|NA
TGCAGCGTTGTAAAGGGTGACATGAACACTGAAGCTTTCTTT
CSVVKGDMNTEAFF
>TRBV7-8|TRBJ2-1|NA|TRBD1
TGTGCCAGCAGCTTTCCACTAAACTTTCCGGGACAGGGAACCTACAATGAGCAGTTCTTC
CASSFPLNFPGQGTYNEQFF